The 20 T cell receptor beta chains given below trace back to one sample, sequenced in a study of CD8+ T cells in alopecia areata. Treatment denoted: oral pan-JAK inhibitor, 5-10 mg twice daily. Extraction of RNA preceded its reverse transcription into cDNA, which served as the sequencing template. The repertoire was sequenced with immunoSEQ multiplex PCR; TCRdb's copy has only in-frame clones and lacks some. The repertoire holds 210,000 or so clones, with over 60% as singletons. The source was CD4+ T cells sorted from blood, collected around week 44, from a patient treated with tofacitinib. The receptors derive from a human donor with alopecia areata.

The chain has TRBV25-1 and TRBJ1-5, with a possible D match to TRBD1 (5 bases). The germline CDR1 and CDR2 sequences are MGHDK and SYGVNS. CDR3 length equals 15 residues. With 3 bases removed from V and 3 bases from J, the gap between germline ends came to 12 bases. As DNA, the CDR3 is TGTGCCAGCAGTGAGTCGGGACGGTTCAATCAGCCCCAGCATTTT. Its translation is CASSESGRFNQPQHF. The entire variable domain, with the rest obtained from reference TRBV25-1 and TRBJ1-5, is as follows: EADIYQTPRYLVIGTGKKITLECSQTMGHDKMYWYQQDPGMELHLIHYSYGVNSTEKGDLSSESTVSRIRTEHFPLTLESARPSHTSQYLCASSESGRFNQPQHFGDGTRLSIL.

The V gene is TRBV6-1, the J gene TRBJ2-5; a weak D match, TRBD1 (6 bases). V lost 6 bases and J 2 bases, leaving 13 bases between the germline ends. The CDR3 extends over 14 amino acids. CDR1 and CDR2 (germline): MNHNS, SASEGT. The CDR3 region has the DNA TGTGCCAGCAGCGTGGGACAACCTCAAGAGACCCAGTACTTC. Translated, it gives CASSVGQPQETQYF.

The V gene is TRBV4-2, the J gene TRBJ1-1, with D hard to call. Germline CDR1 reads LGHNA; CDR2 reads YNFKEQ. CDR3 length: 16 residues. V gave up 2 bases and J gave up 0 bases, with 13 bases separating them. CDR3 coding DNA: TGTGCCAGCAGCCAAACCCTCAGCGGGCTGAACACTGAAGCTTTCTTT. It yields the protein CASSQTLSGLNTEAFF.

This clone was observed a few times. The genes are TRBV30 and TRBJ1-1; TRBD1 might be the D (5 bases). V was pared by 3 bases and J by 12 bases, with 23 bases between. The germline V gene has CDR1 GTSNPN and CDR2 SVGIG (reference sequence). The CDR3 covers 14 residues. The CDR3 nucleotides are TGTGCCTGGAGGTGGGGGAAGGCTGTATTTGGAACTTTCTTT. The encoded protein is CAWRWGKAVFGTFF.

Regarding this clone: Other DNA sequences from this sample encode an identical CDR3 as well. Here the CDR3 DNA reads TGCAGTGCTGGACAGGAGACCCAGTACTTC. This translates into CSAGQETQYF. This chain joins TRBV20-1 and TRBJ2-5, with D perhaps TRBD1 (6 bases). Trimming stripped 5 bases from V and 5 bases from J, with 6 bases between. The V gene's germline CDR1 is DFQATT and CDR2 SNEGSKA (reference sequence). The CDR3 sequence is 10 residues long.

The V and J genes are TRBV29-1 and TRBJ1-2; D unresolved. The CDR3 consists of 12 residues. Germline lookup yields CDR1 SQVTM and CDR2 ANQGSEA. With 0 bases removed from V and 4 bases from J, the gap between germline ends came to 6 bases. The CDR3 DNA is TGCAGCGTTGAAGATCAGGCCTATGGCTACACCTTC. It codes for CSVEDQAYGYTF.

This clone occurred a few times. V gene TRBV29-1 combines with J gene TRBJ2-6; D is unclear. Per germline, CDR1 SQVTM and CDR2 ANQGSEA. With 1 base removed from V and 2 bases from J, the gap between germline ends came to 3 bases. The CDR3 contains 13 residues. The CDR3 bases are TGCAGCGTTGAAGGACCTGGGGCCAACGTCCTGACTTTC. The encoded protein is CSVEGPGANVLTF.

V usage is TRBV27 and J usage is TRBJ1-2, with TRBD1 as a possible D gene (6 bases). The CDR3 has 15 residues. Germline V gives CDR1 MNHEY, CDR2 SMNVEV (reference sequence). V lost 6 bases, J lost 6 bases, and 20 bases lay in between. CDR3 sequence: CASSLLPDRMDGYTF. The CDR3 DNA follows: TGTGCCAGCAGCCTACTTCCAGACAGGATGGATGGCTACACCTTC.

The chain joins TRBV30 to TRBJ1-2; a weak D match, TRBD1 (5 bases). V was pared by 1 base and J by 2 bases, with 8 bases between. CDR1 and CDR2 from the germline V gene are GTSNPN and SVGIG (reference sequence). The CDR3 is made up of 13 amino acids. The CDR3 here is CAWSDGGNYGYTF. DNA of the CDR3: TGTGCCTGGAGTGATGGGGGGAACTATGGCTACACCTTC.

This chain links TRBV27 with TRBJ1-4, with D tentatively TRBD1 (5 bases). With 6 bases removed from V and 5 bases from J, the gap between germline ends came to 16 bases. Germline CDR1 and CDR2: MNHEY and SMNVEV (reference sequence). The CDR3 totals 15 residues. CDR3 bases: TGTGCCAGCAGCCGACCGGGACCGCCAAATGAAAAACTGTTTTTT. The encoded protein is CASSRPGPPNEKLFF.

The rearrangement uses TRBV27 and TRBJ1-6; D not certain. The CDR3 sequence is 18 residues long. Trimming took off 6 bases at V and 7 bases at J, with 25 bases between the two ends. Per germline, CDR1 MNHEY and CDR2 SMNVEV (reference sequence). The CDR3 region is CASSAGLLPARPNSPLHF. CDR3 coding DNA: TGTGCCAGCAGCGCGGGCCTGCTCCCCGCCAGACCCAATTCACCCCTCCACTTT.

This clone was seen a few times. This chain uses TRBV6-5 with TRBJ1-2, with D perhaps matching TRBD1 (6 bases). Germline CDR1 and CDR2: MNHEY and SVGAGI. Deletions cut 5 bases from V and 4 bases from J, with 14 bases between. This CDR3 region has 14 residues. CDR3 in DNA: TGTGCCAGCAGTGCCGGACAGACCCCCTATGGCTACACCTTC. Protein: CASSAGQTPYGYTF.

In nucleotides, the CDR3 is TGTGCCAGCAGCCCCTACGGAACAGGGGCCGCGAGGGAAGGCGAAGCTTTCTTT. It translates to CASSPYGTGAAREGEAFF. The chain is built from TRBV7-2 and TRBJ1-1; TRBD1 aligns across 7 bases. Trimming at V came to 5 bases and at J to 8 bases, leaving 23 bases not matched to a gene. The V gene's germline CDR1 is SGHTA and CDR2 FQGNSA. The CDR3 runs to 18 residues. The full variable domain, with the rest looked up from reference TRBV7-2 and TRBJ1-1, is GAGVSQSPSNKVTEKGKDVELRCDPISGHTALYWYRQSLGQGLEFLIYFQGNSAPDKSGLPSDRFSAERTGGSVSTLTIQRTQQEDSAVYLCASSPYGTGAAREGEAFFGQGTRLTVV.

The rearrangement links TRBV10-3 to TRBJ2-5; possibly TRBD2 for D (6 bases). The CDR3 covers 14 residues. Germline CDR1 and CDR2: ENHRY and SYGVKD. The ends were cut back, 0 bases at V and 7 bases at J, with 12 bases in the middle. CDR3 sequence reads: CAISESVDYGTQYF. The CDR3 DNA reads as TGTGCCATCAGTGAGTCGGTGGACTATGGGACCCAGTACTTC.

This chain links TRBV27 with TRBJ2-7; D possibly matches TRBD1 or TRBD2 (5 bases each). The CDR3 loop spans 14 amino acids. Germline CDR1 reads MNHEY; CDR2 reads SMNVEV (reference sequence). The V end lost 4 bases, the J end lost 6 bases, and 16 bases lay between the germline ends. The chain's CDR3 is CASSSTGRRREQYF. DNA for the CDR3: TGTGCCAGCAGTTCTACGGGACGGCGGCGCGAGCAGTACTTC.

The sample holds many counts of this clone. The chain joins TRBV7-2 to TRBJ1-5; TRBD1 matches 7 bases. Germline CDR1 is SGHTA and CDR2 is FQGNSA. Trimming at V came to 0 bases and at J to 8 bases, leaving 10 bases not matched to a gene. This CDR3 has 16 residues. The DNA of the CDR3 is TGTGCCAGCAGCTTAGCGGGCCGACAGGGCAGAGAGCCCCAGCATTTT. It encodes CASSLAGRQGREPQHF.

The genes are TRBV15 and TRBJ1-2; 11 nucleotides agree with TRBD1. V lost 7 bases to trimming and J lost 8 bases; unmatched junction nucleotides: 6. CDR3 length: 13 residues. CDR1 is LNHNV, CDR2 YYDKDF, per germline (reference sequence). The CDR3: CATTGQGARGYTF. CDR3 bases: TGTGCCACCACCGGACAGGGGGCGAGGGGCTACACCTTC.

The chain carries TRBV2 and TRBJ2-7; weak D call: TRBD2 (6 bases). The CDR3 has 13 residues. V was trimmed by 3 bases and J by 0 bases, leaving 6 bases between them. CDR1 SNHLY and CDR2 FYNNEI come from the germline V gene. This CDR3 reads CASSDGGSYEQYF. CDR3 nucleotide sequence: TGTGCCAGCAGTGACGGGGGCTCCTACGAGCAGTACTTC. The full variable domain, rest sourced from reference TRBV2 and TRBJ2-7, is EPEVTQTPSHQVTQMGQEVILRCVPISNHLYFYWYRQILGQKVEFLVSFYNNEISEKSEIFDDQFSVERPDGSNFTLKIRSTKLEDSAMYFCASSDGGSYEQYFGPGTRLTVT.

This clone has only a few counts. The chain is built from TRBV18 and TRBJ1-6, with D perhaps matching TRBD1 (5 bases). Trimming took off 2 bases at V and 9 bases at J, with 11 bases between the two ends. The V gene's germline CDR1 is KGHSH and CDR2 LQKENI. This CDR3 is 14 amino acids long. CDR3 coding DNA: TGTGCCAGCTCACCAGTAGGGGAAGGTTCACCCCTCCACTTT. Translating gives CASSPVGEGSPLHF.

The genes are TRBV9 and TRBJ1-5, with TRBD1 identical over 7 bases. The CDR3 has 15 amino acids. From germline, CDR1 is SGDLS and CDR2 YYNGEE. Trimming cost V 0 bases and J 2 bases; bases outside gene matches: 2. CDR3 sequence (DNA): TGTGCCAGCAGCGTAGATGGGACAGGCAATCAGCCCCAGCATTTT. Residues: CASSVDGTGNQPQHF. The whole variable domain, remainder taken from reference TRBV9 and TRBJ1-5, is DSGVTQTPKHLITATGQRVTLRCSPRSGDLSVYWYQQSLDQGLQFLIQYYNGEERAKGNILERFSAQQFPDLHSELNLSSLELGDSALYFCASSVDGTGNQPQHFGDGTRLSIL.